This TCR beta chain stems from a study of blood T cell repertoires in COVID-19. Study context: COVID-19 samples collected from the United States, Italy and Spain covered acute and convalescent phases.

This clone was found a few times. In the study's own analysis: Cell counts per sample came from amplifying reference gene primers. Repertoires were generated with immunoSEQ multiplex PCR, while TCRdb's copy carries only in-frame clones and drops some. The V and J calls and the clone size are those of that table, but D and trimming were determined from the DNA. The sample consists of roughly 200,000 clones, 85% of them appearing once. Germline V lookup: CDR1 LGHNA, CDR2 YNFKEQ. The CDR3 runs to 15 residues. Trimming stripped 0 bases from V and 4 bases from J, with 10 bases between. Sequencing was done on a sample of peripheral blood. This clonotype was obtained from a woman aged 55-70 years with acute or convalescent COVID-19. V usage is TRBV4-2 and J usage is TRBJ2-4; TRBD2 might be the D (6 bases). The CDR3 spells CASSQEGTSKNIQYF. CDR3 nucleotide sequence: TGTGCCAGCAGCCAAGAAGGGACTTCGAAAAACATTCAGTACTTC.